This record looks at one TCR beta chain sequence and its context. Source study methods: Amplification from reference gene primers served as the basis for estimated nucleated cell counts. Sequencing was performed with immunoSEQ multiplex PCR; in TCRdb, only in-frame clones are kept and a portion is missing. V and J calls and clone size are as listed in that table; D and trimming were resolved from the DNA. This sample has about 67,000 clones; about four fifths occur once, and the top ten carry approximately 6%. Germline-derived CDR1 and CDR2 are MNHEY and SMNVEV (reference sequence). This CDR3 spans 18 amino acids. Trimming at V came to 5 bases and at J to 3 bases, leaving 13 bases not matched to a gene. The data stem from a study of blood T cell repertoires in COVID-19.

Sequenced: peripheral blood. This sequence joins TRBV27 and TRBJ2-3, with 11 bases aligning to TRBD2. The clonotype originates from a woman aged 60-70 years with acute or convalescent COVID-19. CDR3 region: CASSLTSLAGGWTDTQYF. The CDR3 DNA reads TGTGCCAGCAGTCTTACGTCGCTAGCGGGGGGTTGGACAGATACGCAGTATTTT.